This passage covers 14 T cell receptor beta chains from one sample sequenced in a study of blood T cell repertoires in COVID-19. Repertoires were generated with immunoSEQ multiplex PCR, while TCRdb's copy carries only in-frame clones and drops some. The repertoire consists of about 400,000 clones, with more than 80% occurring once and the leading ten covering 1.2%. Sequenced input: peripheral blood. All receptors come from a man aged 35 to 55 with acute or convalescent COVID-19.

The chain carries TRBV9 and TRBJ1-1, with unresolved D. Between the trimmed V and J ends, which lost 6 bases and 1 base, there was a span of 13 bases. The germline V gene encodes CDR1 SGDLS and CDR2 YYNGEE. The CDR3 is made up of 14 amino acids. For the CDR3, the DNA is TGTGCCAGCACCAGGAGGGCTGGGAACACTGAAGCTTTCTTT. Translation gives CASTRRAGNTEAFF.

This chain joins TRBV30 and TRBJ2-5, with 13 bases aligning to TRBD2. The germline gives CDR1 GTSNPN, CDR2 SVGIG (reference sequence). J was trimmed by 0 bases and V by 5 bases; bases with no gene match: 0. The CDR3 is 14 residues long. CDR3 bases: TGTGCCTGGGGACTAGCGGGAGACCAAGAGACCCAGTACTTC. Encoded protein: CAWGLAGDQETQYF.

CDR3 sequence (DNA): TGTGCCGTAAGAAGAGGGGGCAGGGAGACCCAGTACTTC. Translating gives CAVRRGGRETQYF. V is TRBV28 and J is TRBJ2-5; 7 bases align to TRBD1. Per germline, CDR1 MDHEN and CDR2 SYDVKM. The CDR3 runs to 13 residues. Losses at the gene ends were 11 bases for V and 5 bases for J; bases not matched to a gene: 11.

This clone was recorded many times. V and J are TRBV6-1 and TRBJ1-6; 8 bases fit TRBD1. The germline V gene encodes CDR1 MNHNS and CDR2 SASEGT. The CDR3 length is 14 residues. Trimming removed 1 base from V and 9 bases from J; junction bases left unmatched: 2. The CDR3 protein is CASSEGQGFSPLHF. The CDR3 DNA follows: TGTGCCAGCAGTGAAGGACAGGGGTTTTCACCCCTCCACTTT.

The genes are TRBV7-9 and TRBJ1-2; tentative D call: TRBD1 (6 bases). Germline V gene data show CDR1 as SEHNR and CDR2 as FQNEAQ (reference sequence). V lost 5 bases and J lost 3, with 19 bases in between. The CDR3 is 16 amino acids. CDR3 sequence: CASSPRGGGHYYGYTF. Written as DNA, the CDR3 is TGTGCCAGCAGCCCCCGTGGGGGGGGCCATTACTATGGCTACACCTTC. The whole variable domain, filled in from reference TRBV7-9 and TRBJ1-2, reads DTGVSQNPRHKITKRGQNVTFRCDPISEHNRLYWYRQTLGQGPEFLTYFQNEAQLEKSRLLSDRFSAERPKGSFSTLEIQRTEQGDSAMYLCASSPRGGGHYYGYTFGSGTRLTVV.

This clone appeared once. The chain carries TRBV2 and TRBJ1-6; D gene uncertain. The V gene lost 3 bases and the J gene lost 10 bases, with 10 bases spanning the gap. Germline V CDR1 and CDR2: SNHLY, FYNNEI. This CDR3 spans 13 amino acids. The CDR3 region is CASSDRRGSPLHF. The CDR3 bases are TGTGCCAGCAGTGATCGAAGAGGGTCACCCCTCCACTTT. The full variable domain, completed using reference TRBV2 and TRBJ1-6, is EPEVTQTPSHQVTQMGQEVILRCVPISNHLYFYWYRQILGQKVEFLVSFYNNEISEKSEIFDDQFSVERPDGSNFTLKIRSTKLEDSAMYFCASSDRRGSPLHFGNGTRLTVT.

The chain is built from TRBV2 and TRBJ2-7; 9 nucleotides align to TRBD1. Germline loops: CDR1 SNHLY, CDR2 FYNNEI. The CDR3 has 14 residues. The J segment lost 6 bases and the V segment lost 6 bases, leaving 9 bases of the junction unmatched. Here the CDR3 reads CASRGQGGKGEQYF. CDR3 bases: TGTGCCAGCAGGGGACAGGGTGGTAAGGGCGAGCAGTACTTC.

The chain employs TRBV21-1 and TRBJ2-7; TRBD1 is the table's D call and was not checked against the DNA. TRBV21-1 is tagged as a pseudogene. The CDR3 contains 16 residues. The CDR3 is CASSKSPNREPYEQYF. CDR3 DNA: TGTGCCAGCAGCAAGTCCCCTAACAGGGAACCCTACGAGCAGTACTTC.

The rearrangement links TRBV7-8 to TRBJ1-2; weak D call: TRBD1 (5 bases). From germline, CDR1 is SGHVS and CDR2 FQNEAQ. This CDR3 is built from 15 residues. V was pared by 3 bases and J by 5 bases, with 16 bases between. In DNA form, the CDR3 reads TGTGCCAGCAGCTTCGGTACAGCCGGGGGATATGGCTACACCTTC. As protein: CASSFGTAGGYGYTF. Full variable domain (missing parts from reference TRBV7-8 and TRBJ1-2): GAGVSQSPRYKVAKRGQDVALRCDPISGHVSLFWYQQALGQGPEFLTYFQNEAQLDKSGLPSDRFFAERPEGSVSTLKIQRTQQEDSAVYLCASSFGTAGGYGYTFGSGTRLTVV.

This sequence joins TRBV27 and TRBJ2-3; D unresolved. The V end was cut by 5 bases, the J end by 4 bases, with 10 bases between. Germline V CDR1 and CDR2: MNHEY, SMNVEV (reference sequence). The CDR3 is made up of 13 amino acids. The CDR3 DNA reads TGTGCCAGCAGTCGTGGCCGGGCAGATACGCAGTATTTT. Amino acid sequence: CASSRGRADTQYF.

This clone was observed a few times. This chain joins TRBV7-8 and TRBJ2-2, with D maybe TRBD2 (5 bases). The V end lost 6 bases, the J end lost 10 bases, and 15 bases lay between the germline ends. The CDR3 loop spans 13 amino acids. CDR1 is SGHVS, CDR2 FQNEAQ, per germline. CDR3 coding DNA: TGTGCCAGCAGATCTGGGCCCGGGATGGAGCTGTTTTTT. It yields the protein CASRSGPGMELFF.

The CDR3 loop is CATSRPPGGSNQPQHF. In DNA form, the CDR3 reads TGTGCCACCAGCAGACCCCCGGGGGGGTCCAATCAGCCCCAGCATTTT. The rearrangement joins TRBV15 to TRBJ1-5, with TRBD1 as a possible D gene (5 bases). CDR1 and CDR2 (germline): LNHNV, YYDKDF (reference sequence). The CDR3 is made up of 16 amino acids. The ends were cut back, 2 bases at V and 3 bases at J, with 14 bases in the middle.

The chain carries TRBV2 and TRBJ1-3; D is undetermined. V shed 4 bases and J shed 1 base, with 8 bases lying between them. The germline CDR1 and CDR2 sequences are SNHLY and FYNNEI. This CDR3 region has 14 residues. The CDR3 here is CASSAGYSGNTIYF. CDR3 DNA: TGTGCCAGCAGTGCGGGGTATTCTGGAAACACCATATATTTT.

The chain couples TRBV2 to TRBJ2-3; 14 bases match TRBD2. The germline gives CDR1 SNHLY, CDR2 FYNNEI. The CDR3 spans 15 residues. With V trimmed by 6 bases and J by 6 bases, 5 bases remained unmatched. The CDR3 DNA follows: TGTGCCAGCAGGCTGAGGACTAGCGGGGGGGATACGCAGTATTTT. This sequence encodes CASRLRTSGGDTQYF. The full variable domain, rest sourced from reference TRBV2 and TRBJ2-3, is EPEVTQTPSHQVTQMGQEVILRCVPISNHLYFYWYRQILGQKVEFLVSFYNNEISEKSEIFDDQFSVERPDGSNFTLKIRSTKLEDSAMYFCASRLRTSGGDTQYFGPGTRLTVL.